Each of the 16 T cell receptor beta chains below was sequenced from the same sample in a study of blood T cell repertoires in COVID-19. Sequencing was performed with immunoSEQ multiplex PCR; in TCRdb, only in-frame clones are kept and a portion is missing. Of fewer than 250,000 clones in the sample, around 89% were seen once. The sequencing input was peripheral blood. These receptors originate from a human donor in a cohort sampled during active COVID-19.

The CDR3 here is CASSEGRGGTEAFF. In nucleotides, the CDR3 is TGTGCCAGCAGTGAAGGGCGGGGTGGGACTGAAGCTTTCTTT. The J gene is TRBJ1-1, the V gene TRBV2; D gene ambiguous. The CDR3 runs to 14 residues. Germline V gene data show CDR1 as SNHLY and CDR2 as FYNNEI. V was trimmed by 1 base and J by 5 bases, leaving 11 bases between them.

The V and J genes are TRBV5-6 and TRBJ2-3; 7 positions agree with TRBD1. Germline CDR1 and CDR2: SGHDT and YYEEEE. V gave up 4 bases and J gave up 5 bases; unmatched junction bases: 13. The CDR3 runs to 16 residues. The CDR3 bases are TGTGCCAGCAGCGCCTCCGGGACAGAGGGGAGAGATACGCAGTATTTT. Amino acids: CASSASGTEGRDTQYF.

The chain employs TRBV7-2 and TRBJ1-1; D ambiguous. CDR1 is SGHTA and CDR2 is FQGNSA in the germline V gene. The CDR3 is 14 residues long. V was pared by 1 base and J by 5 bases, with 11 bases between. This chain's CDR3 is CASSLDPRGTEAFF. DNA of the CDR3: TGTGCCAGCAGCTTAGATCCCCGGGGAACTGAAGCTTTCTTT.

The gene calls are TRBV18 and TRBJ2-1; D unclear. There are 14 residues in the CDR3. The V end was cut by 3 bases, the J end by 0 bases, with 6 bases between. Germline V gives CDR1 KGHSH, CDR2 LQKENI. In DNA form, the CDR3 reads TGTGCCAGCTCACCCCGCGGCTCCTACAATGAGCAGTTCTTC. Translated: CASSPRGSYNEQFF. Drawing the rest from reference TRBV18 and TRBJ2-1, the complete variable domain is NAGVMQNPRHLVRRRGQEARLRCSPMKGHSHVYWYRQLPEEGLKFMVYLQKENIIDESGMPKERFSAEFPKEGPSILRIQQVVRGDSAAYFCASSPRGSYNEQFFGPGTRLTVL.

In DNA form, the CDR3 reads TGTGCCAGCAGCTTAGGGCCGACTAGCGGGACCGGGGAGCTGTTTTTT. It codes for CASSLGPTSGTGELFF. The J gene is TRBJ2-2, the V gene TRBV11-2; 10 bases align to TRBD2. Germline V gives CDR1 SGHAT, CDR2 FQNNGV. V gave up 1 base and J gave up 5 bases; unmatched junction bases: 4. The CDR3 is 16 amino acids.

The genes are TRBV6-5 and TRBJ1-2; D remains unclear. CDR1 and CDR2 (germline): MNHEY, SVGAGI. CDR3 length: 13 amino acids. V was pared by 2 bases and J by 2 bases, with 6 bases between. CDR3 nucleotides: TGTGCCAGCAGTTACGCAACAAACTATGGCTACACCTTC. It is translated as CASSYATNYGYTF.

This rearrangement joins TRBV11-2 to TRBJ1-4; TRBD1 agrees at 9 bases. With 5 bases clipped from V and 7 bases from J, the junction kept 8 bases outside the gene matches. The CDR3 has 15 amino acids. Germline loops: CDR1 SGHAT, CDR2 FQNNGV. The CDR3 sequence: CASSLQGAVGEKLFF. CDR3 coding DNA: TGTGCCAGCAGCCTACAGGGGGCGGTAGGTGAAAAACTGTTTTTT.

The CDR3 region has the DNA TGTGCCAGCAGCGTAGGGCCAGATATCAACTATGGCTACACCTTC. Protein product: CASSVGPDINYGYTF. This chain links TRBV9 with TRBJ1-2; D remains ambiguous. CDR1 is SGDLS, CDR2 YYNGEE, per germline. The CDR3 consists of 15 residues. V was trimmed by 0 bases and J by 2 bases, leaving 11 bases between them.

The chain joins TRBV6-2 or TRBV6-3 to TRBJ2-1; 7 bases match TRBD2. Germline V lookup: CDR1 MNHEY, CDR2 SVGEGT. The J segment lost 0 bases and the V segment lost 6 bases, leaving 5 bases of the junction unmatched. The CDR3 length is 15 residues. The DNA for the CDR3 is TGTGCCAGCAGCCTAGCGGTATACTCCTACAATGAGCAGTTCTTC. Its protein product is CASSLAVYSYNEQFF.

CDR3 nucleotides: TGTGCCAGCAGTTTGGGGCGGGAGCCCTACTACGAGCAGTACTTC. As protein: CASSLGREPYYEQYF. The chain couples TRBV27 to TRBJ2-7, with TRBD2 identical over 7 bases. Germline V gives CDR1 MNHEY, CDR2 SMNVEV (reference sequence). V lost 3 bases, J lost 3 bases, and 8 bases stayed unmatched. The CDR3 totals 15 residues.

Only a few counts were recorded for this clone. This chain links TRBV19 with TRBJ1-2; weak D call: TRBD1 (5 bases). CDR1 and CDR2 (germline): LNHDA, SQIVND (reference sequence). V lost 10 bases and J lost 9, with 15 bases in between. CDR3 size: 11 residues. This CDR3 reads CATYSRVSYTF. DNA of the CDR3: TGTGCCACGTACTCCAGGGTGAGCTACACCTTC. The full variable domain, its missing parts supplied by reference TRBV19 and TRBJ1-2, is DGGITQSPKYLFRKEGQNVTLSCEQNLNHDAMYWYRQDPGQGLRLIYYSQIVNDFQKGDIAEGYSVSREKKESFPLTVTSAQKNPTAFYLCATYSRVSYTFGSGTRLTVV.

The V and J genes are TRBV12-3 or TRBV12-4 and TRBJ2-2, with D hard to call. The length of the CDR3 is 12 residues. Trimming removed 6 bases at V and 4 bases at J, with 6 bases between. The CDR3 sequence: CASSPRTGELFF. In DNA form, the CDR3 reads TGTGCCAGCAGCCCCCGCACCGGGGAGCTGTTTTTT.

The gene calls are TRBV28 and TRBJ2-1, with D maybe TRBD2 (6 bases). V lost 7 bases, J lost 8 bases, and 21 bases lay in between. CDR3 length equals 15 residues. Germline V lookup: CDR1 MDHEN, CDR2 SYDVKM. CDR3 sequence: CASILTGAGTDEQFF. The CDR3 DNA sequence: TGTGCCAGCATCCTAACCGGGGCGGGGACGGATGAGCAGTTCTTC.

The rearrangement uses TRBV11-2 and TRBJ2-3; D is unclear. The CDR3 has 14 amino acids. Trimming cost V 5 bases and J 0 bases, with 9 bases left between them. Per germline, CDR1 SGHAT and CDR2 FQNNGV. CDR3 sequence: CASSPLLSTDTQYF. The DNA for the CDR3 is TGTGCCAGCAGCCCCCTTTTAAGCACAGATACGCAGTATTTT. The full variable domain, completed using reference TRBV11-2 and TRBJ2-3, is EAGVAQSPRYKIIEKRQSVAFWCNPISGHATLYWYQQILGQGPKLLIQFQNNGVVDDSQLPKDRFSAERLKGVDSTLKIQPAKLEDSAVYLCASSPLLSTDTQYFGPGTRLTVL.

The CDR3 region is CASSLAGAPDTQYF. The CDR3 DNA sequence: TGCGCCAGCAGCTTGGCAGGGGCCCCAGATACGCAGTATTTT. The gene calls are TRBV5-1 and TRBJ2-3; D is perhaps TRBD1 (6 bases). This CDR3 is 14 amino acids long. Trimming stripped 0 bases from V and 4 bases from J, with 9 bases between. Germline-derived CDR1 and CDR2 are SGHRS and YFSETQ. The complete variable domain, with remaining parts taken from reference TRBV5-1 and TRBJ2-3, reads KAGVTQTPRYLIKTRGQQVTLSCSPISGHRSVSWYQQTPGQGLQFLFEYFSETQRNKGNFPGRFSGRQFSNSRSEMNVSTLELGDSALYLCASSLAGAPDTQYFGPGTRLTVL.

The chain recombines TRBV11-2 with TRBJ2-6, with a weak D call TRBD2 (6 bases). The CDR3 covers 17 residues. V lost 5 bases and J lost 0, with 14 bases in between. CDR1 SGHAT and CDR2 FQNNGV come from the germline V gene. The CDR3: CASSLAGRNSGANVLTF. Here the CDR3 DNA reads TGTGCCAGCAGCCTCGCGGGACGGAACTCTGGGGCCAACGTCCTGACTTTC.